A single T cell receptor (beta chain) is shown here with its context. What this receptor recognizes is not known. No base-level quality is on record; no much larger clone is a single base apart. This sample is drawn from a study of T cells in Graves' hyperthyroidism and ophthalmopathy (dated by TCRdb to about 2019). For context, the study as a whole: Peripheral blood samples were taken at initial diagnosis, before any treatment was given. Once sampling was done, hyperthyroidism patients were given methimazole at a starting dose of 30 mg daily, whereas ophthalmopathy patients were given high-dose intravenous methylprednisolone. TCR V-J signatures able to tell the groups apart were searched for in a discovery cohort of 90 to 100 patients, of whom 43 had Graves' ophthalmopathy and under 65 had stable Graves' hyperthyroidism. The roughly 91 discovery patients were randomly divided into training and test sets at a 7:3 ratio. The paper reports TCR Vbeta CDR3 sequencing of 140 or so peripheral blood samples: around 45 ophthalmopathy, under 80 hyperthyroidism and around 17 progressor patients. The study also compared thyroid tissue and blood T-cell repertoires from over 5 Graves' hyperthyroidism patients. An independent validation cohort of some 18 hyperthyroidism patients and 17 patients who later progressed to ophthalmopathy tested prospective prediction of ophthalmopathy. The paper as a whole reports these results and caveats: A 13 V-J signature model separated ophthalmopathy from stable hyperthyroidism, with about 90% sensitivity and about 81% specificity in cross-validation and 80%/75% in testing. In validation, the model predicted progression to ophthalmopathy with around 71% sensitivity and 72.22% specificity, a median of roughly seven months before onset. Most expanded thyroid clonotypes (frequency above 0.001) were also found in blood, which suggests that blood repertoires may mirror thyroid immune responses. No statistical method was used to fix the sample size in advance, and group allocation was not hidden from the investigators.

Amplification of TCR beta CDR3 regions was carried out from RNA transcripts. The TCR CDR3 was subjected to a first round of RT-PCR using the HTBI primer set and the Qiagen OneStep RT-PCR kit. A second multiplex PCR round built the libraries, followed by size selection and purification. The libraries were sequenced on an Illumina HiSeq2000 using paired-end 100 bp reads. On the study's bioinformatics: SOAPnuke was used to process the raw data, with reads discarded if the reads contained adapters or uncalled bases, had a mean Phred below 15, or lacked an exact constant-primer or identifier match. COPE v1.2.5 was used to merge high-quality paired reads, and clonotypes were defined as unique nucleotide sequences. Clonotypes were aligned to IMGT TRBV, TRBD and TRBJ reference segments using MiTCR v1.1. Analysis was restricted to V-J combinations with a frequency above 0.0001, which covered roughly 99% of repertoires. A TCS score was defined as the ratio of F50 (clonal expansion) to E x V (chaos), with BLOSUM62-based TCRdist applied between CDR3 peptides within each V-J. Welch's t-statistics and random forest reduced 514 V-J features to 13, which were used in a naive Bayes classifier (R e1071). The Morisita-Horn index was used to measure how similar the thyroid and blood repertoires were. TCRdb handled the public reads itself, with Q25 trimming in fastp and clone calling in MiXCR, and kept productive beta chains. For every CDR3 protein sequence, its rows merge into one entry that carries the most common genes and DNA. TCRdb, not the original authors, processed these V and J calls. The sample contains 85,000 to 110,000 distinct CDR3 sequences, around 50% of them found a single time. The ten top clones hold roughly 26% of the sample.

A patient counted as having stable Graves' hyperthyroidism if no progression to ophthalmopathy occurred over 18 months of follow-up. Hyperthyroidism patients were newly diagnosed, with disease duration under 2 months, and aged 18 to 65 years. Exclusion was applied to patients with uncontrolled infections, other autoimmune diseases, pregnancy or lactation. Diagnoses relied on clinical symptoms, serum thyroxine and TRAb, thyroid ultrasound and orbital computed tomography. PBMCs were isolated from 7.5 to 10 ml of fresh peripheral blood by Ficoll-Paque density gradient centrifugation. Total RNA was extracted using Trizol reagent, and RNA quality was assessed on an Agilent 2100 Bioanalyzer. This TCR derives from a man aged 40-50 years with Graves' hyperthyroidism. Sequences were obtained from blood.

Here the CDR3 is given as CASSRTGTGYGYTF. The base sequence is TGTGCCAGCAGTCGGACAGGGACAGGGTATGGCTACACCTTC. The sequence links TRBV2 to TRBJ1-2; 9 middle bases align to TRBD1. Here V drops 5 bases and J drops 5 bases, and the junction holds 6 bases not matched to any gene. Per the germline V gene, SNHLY is the CDR1 and FYNNEI is the CDR2. The cysteine opens and the phenylalanine closes a CDR3 of 14 amino acids. The read is trimmed to its CDR3 DNA, 42 bases read in frame from base 1.